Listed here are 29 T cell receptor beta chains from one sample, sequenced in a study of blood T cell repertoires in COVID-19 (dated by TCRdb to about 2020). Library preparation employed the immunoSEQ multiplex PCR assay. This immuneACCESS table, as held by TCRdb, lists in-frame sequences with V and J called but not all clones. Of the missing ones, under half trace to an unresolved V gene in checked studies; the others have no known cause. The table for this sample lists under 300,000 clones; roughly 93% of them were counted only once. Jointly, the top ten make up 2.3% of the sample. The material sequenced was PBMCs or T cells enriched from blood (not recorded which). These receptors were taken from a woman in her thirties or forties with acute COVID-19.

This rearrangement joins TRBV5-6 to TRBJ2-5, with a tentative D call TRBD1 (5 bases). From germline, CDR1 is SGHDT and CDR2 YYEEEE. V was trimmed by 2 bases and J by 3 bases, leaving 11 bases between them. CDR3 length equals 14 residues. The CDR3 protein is CASSFWGSKETQYF. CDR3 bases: TGTGCCAGCAGCTTCTGGGGCTCGAAAGAGACCCAGTACTTC.

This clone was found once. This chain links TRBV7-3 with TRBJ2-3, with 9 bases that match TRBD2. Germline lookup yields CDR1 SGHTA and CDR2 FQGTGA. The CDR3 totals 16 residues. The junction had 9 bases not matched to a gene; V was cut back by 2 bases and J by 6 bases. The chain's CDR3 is CASSLLRGTSMDTQYF. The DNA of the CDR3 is TGTGCCAGCAGCTTATTACGGGGGACTAGCATGGATACGCAGTATTTT.

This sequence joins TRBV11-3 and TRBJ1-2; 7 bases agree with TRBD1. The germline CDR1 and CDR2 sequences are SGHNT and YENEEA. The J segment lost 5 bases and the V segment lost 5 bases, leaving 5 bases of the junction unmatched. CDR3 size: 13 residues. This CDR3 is CASSPGTAYGYTF. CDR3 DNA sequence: TGTGCCAGCAGCCCGGGGACAGCTTATGGCTACACCTTC.

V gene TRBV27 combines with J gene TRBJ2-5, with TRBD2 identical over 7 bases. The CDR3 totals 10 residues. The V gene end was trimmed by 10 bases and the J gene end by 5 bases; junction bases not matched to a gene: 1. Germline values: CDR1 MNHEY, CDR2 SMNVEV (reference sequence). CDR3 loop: CATGGETQYF. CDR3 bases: TGTGCCACCGGGGGGGAGACCCAGTACTTC.

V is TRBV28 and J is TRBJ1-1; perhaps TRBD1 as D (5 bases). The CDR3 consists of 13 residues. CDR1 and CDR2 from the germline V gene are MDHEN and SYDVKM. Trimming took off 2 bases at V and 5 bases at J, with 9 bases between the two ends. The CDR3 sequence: CASSLVRTTEAFF. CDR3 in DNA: TGTGCCAGCAGTTTAGTCAGGACAACTGAAGCTTTCTTT.

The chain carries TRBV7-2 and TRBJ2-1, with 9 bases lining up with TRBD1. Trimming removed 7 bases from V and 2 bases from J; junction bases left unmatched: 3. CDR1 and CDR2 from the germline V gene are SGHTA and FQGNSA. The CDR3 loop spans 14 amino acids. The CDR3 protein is CASNRDRAYNEQFF. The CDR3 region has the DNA TGTGCCAGCAACCGGGACAGGGCCTACAATGAGCAGTTCTTC.

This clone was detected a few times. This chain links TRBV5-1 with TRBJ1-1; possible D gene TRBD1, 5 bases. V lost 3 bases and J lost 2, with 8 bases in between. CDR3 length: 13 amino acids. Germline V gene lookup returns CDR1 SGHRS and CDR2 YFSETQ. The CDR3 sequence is CASSWRGNTEAFF. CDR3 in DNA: TGCGCCAGCAGCTGGAGGGGAAACACTGAAGCTTTCTTT.

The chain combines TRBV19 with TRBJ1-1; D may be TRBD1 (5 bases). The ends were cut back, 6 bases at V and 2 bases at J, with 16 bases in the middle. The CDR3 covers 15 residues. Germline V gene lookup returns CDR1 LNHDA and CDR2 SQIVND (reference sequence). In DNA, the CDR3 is TGTGCCAGTAGCATGCGCTCGACAGCAAACACTGAAGCTTTCTTT. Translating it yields CASSMRSTANTEAFF. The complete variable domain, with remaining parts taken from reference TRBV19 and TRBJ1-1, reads DGGITQSPKYLFRKEGQNVTLSCEQNLNHDAMYWYRQDPGQGLRLIYYSQIVNDFQKGDIAEGYSVSREKKESFPLTVTSAQKNPTAFYLCASSMRSTANTEAFFGQGTRLTVV.

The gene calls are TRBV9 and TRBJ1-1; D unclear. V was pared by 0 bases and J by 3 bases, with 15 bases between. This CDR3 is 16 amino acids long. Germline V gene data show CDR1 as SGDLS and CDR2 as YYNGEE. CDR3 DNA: TGTGCCAGCAGCGTAGGACGGGGATCTATGGACACTGAAGCTTTCTTT. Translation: CASSVGRGSMDTEAFF. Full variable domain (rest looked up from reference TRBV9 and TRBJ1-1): DSGVTQTPKHLITATGQRVTLRCSPRSGDLSVYWYQQSLDQGLQFLIQYYNGEERAKGNILERFSAQQFPDLHSELNLSSLELGDSALYFCASSVGRGSMDTEAFFGQGTRLTVV.

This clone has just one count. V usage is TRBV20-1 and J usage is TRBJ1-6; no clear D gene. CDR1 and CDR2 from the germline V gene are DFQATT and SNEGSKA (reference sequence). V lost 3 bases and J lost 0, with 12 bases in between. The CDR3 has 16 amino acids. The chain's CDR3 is CSASMVRSSYNSPLHF. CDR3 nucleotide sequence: TGCAGTGCTAGTATGGTCAGAAGCTCCTATAATTCACCCCTCCACTTT.

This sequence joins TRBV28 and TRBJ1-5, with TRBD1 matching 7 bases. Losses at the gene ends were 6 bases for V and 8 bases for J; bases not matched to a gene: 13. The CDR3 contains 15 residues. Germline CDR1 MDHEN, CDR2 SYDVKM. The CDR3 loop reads CASRQIREGAEPQHF. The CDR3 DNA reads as TGTGCCAGCAGACAGATCCGGGAGGGGGCCGAGCCCCAGCATTTT.

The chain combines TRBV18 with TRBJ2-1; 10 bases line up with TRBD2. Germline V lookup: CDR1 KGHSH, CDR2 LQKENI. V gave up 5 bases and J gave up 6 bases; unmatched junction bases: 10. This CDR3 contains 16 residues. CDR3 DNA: TGTGCCAGCTCAGGAACTTTAAGCGGGAGGGCCAATGAGCAGTTCTTC. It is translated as CASSGTLSGRANEQFF.

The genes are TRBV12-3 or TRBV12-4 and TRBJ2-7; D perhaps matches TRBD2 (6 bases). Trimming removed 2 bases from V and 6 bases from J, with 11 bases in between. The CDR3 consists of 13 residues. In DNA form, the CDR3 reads TGTGCCAGCAGTTTAAGGGGACTGTCCGAGCAGTACTTC. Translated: CASSLRGLSEQYF.

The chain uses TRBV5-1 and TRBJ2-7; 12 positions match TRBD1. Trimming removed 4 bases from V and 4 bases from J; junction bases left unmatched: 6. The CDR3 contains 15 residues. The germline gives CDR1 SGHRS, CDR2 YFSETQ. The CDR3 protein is CASSGGQGAVYEQYF. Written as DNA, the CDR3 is TGCGCCAGCAGCGGGGGACAGGGGGCCGTTTACGAGCAGTACTTC.

The CDR3 DNA reads as TGTGCCAGCAGCTTAGGAGGGGACTTGGAGACCCAGTACTTC. This encodes CASSLGGDLETQYF. The chain employs TRBV7-2 and TRBJ2-5, with a tentative D call TRBD2 (6 bases). The CDR3 runs 14 residues. The V end was cut by 1 base, the J end by 5 bases, with 11 bases between. Germline V CDR1 and CDR2: SGHTA, FQGNSA.

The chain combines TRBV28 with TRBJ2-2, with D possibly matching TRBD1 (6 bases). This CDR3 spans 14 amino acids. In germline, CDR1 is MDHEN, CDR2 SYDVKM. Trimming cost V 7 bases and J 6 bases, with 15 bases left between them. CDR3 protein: CASTAAGVAGELFF. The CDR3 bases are TGTGCCAGCACGGCGGCAGGGGTGGCCGGGGAGCTGTTTTTT.

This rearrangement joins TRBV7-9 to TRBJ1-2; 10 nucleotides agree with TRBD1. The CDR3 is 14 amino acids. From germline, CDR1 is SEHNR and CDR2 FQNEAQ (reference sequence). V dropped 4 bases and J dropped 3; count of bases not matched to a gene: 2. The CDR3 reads CASSSGTGDYGYTF. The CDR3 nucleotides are TGTGCCAGCAGCTCCGGGACAGGGGACTATGGCTACACCTTC. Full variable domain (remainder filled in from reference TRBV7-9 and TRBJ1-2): DTGVSQNPRHKITKRGQNVTFRCDPISEHNRLYWYRQTLGQGPEFLTYFQNEAQLEKSRLLSDRFSAERPKGSFSTLEIQRTEQGDSAMYLCASSSGTGDYGYTFGSGTRLTVV.

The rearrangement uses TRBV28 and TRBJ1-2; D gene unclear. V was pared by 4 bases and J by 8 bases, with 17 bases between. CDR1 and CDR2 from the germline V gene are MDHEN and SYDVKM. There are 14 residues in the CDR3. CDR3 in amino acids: CASSSRPISQGYTF. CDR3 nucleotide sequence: TGTGCCAGCAGTTCGCGGCCAATTTCTCAGGGCTACACCTTC.

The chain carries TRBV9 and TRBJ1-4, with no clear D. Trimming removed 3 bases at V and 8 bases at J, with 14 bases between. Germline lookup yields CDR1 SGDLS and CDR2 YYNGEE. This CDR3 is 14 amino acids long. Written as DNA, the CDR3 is TGTGCCAGCAGCGAGAGTGGAGTCGGGGAAAAACTGTTTTTT. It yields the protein CASSESGVGEKLFF.

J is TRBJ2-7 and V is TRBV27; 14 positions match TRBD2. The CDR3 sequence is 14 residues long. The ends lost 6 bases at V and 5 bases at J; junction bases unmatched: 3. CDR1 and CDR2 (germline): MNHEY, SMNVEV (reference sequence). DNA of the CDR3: TGTGCCAGCAGCCCGGGACTAGCGGGAGACGAGCAGTACTTC. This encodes CASSPGLAGDEQYF.

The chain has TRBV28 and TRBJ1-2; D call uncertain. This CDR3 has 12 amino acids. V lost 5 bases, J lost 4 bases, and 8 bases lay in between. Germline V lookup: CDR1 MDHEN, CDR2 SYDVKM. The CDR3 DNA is TGTGCCAGCAGTGATCCCGGCTATGGCTACACCTTC. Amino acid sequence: CASSDPGYGYTF.

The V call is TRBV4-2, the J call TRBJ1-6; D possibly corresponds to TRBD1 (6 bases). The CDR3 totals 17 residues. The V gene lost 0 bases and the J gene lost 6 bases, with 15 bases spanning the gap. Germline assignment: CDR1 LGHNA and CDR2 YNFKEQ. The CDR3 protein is CASSQEMVRGTNSPLHF. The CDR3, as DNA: TGTGCCAGCAGCCAAGAAATGGTCAGGGGTACTAATTCACCCCTCCACTTT.

The CDR3 reads CASSQEAVNTDTQYF. For the CDR3, the DNA is TGTGCCAGCAGCCAAGAGGCCGTGAACACAGATACGCAGTATTTT. The chain employs TRBV4-2 and TRBJ2-3; D unresolved. Per the germline V gene, CDR1 is LGHNA and CDR2 is YNFKEQ. This CDR3 has 15 residues. Trimming left V 0 bases short and J 2 bases short, with 9 bases between.

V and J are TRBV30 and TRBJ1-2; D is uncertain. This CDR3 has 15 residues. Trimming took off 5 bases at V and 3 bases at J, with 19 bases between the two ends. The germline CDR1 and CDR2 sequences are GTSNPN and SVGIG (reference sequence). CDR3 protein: CAWYRLGVLDYGYTF. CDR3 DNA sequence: TGTGCCTGGTACCGTCTCGGGGTTTTGGACTATGGCTACACCTTC.

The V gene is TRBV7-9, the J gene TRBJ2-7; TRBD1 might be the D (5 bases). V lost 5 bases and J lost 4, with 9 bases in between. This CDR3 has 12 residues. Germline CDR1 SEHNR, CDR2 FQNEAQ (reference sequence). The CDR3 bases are TGTGCCAGCAGCCCAGGGATTTACGAGCAGTACTTC. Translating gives CASSPGIYEQYF.

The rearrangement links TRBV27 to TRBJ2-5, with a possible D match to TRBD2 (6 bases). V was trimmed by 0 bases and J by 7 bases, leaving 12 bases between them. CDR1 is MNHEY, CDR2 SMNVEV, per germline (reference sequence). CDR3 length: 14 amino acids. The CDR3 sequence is CASSLSTGGGTQYF. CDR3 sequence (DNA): TGTGCCAGCAGTTTATCGACCGGGGGTGGGACCCAGTACTTC.

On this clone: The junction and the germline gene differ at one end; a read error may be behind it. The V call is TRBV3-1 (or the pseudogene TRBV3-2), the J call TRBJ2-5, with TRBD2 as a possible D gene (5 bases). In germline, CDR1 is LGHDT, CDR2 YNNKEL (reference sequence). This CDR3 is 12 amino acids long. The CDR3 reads CASSTKRGSQHF. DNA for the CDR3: TGTGCCAGCAGCACGAAGAGAGGGTCGCAGCACTTC.

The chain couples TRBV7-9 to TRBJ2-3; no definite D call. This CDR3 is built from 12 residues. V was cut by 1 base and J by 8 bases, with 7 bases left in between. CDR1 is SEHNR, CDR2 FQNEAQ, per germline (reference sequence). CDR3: CASSLGVVTQYF. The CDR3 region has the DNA TGTGCCAGCAGCTTAGGCGTCGTTACGCAGTATTTT.

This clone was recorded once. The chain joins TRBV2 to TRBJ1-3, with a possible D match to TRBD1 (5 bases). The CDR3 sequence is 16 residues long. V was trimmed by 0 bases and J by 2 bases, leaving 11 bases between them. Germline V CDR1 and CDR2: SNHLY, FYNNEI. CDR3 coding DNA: TGTGCCAGCAGTGAAGCCTGGGGGGGGGCTGGAAACACCATATATTTT. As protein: CASSEAWGGAGNTIYF.